Below, 20 T cell receptor beta chains from the same sample are listed, as sequenced in a study of regulatory T cells in long-lasting Graves disease. Arm-PCR with iRepertoire HTBI primers amplified the CDR3 regions for these TCR beta libraries. TCRdb called the multiplex PCR reads again in MiXCR, with one record for every CDR3 protein. The sample consists of approximately 540,000 distinct CDR3 sequences, around 12% of them appearing once. The sample's time point: newly diagnosed GD, antithyroid drugs for less than 3 months. Extracted PBMC RNA gave rise to the TCR library. The sample was also reused in another study, on T cells in Graves' hyperthyroidism and ophthalmopathy.

This sample comprised peripheral blood mononuclear cells (PBMCs), obtained at new diagnosis, from a patient treated with antithyroid drugs. These receptors were obtained from a woman aged 30 to 39 with Graves disease.

In this sample, this clonotype turned up many times. The rearrangement uses TRBV27 and TRBJ1-6, with 7 positions matching TRBD1. The ends lost 0 bases at V and 9 bases at J; junction bases unmatched: 2. This CDR3 has 14 amino acids. CDR1 and CDR2 (germline): MNHEY, SMNVEV (reference sequence). The CDR3, as DNA: TGTGCCAGCAGTTTATCACAGGGGAGTTCACCCCTCCACTTT. Its translation: CASSLSQGSSPLHF.

This clonotype was detected a few times. This chain connects TRBV24-1 to TRBJ1-5; D might be TRBD1 (5 bases). Germline V gene lookup returns CDR1 KGHDR and CDR2 SFDVKD. V lost 3 bases and J 8 bases, leaving 19 bases between the germline ends. The CDR3 length is 16 residues. The CDR3: CATSDRRDGLGEPQHF. The CDR3 DNA sequence: TGTGCCACCAGTGATCGCCGGGACGGATTAGGGGAGCCCCAGCATTTT.

At least ten counts were recorded for this clonotype. The CDR3 region is CASSAGGEETQYF. CDR3 sequence (DNA): TGTGCCAGCAGTGCAGGAGGCGAAGAGACCCAGTACTTC. The chain couples TRBV28 to TRBJ2-5; D might be TRBD2 (5 bases). The CDR3 spans 13 residues. The V end lost 5 bases, the J end lost 3 bases, and 10 bases lay between the germline ends. From germline, CDR1 is MDHEN and CDR2 SYDVKM.

This clonotype has just a few counts. This chain joins TRBV19 and TRBJ2-6; TRBD1 aligns across 9 bases. The CDR3 has 16 amino acids. Germline values: CDR1 LNHDA, CDR2 SQIVND (reference sequence). J was trimmed by 2 bases and V by 8 bases; bases with no gene match: 7. The CDR3 DNA reads TGTGCCAGTGGGGGGGGACAGGGCACTGGGGCCAACGTCCTGACTTTC. Its translation is CASGGGQGTGANVLTF.

This clonotype was observed a handful of times. The rearrangement links TRBV19 to TRBJ1-2; a weak D match, TRBD1 (6 bases). The V end lost 0 bases, the J end lost 10 bases, and 12 bases lay between the germline ends. This CDR3 contains 13 residues. The V gene's germline CDR1 is LNHDA and CDR2 SQIVND (reference sequence). The DNA for the CDR3 is TGTGCCAGTAGTATAGATGACAGGATTGACTACACCTTC. Amino acid sequence: CASSIDDRIDYTF.

This clonotype was counted ten times or more. The gene calls are TRBV12-3 or TRBV12-4 and TRBJ2-1, with 9 nucleotides matching TRBD2. Losses at the gene ends were 6 bases for V and 5 bases for J; bases not matched to a gene: 8. This CDR3 contains 15 residues. The CDR3 protein is CASRPGTSLNNEQFF. CDR3 nucleotides: TGTGCCAGCAGACCCGGGACTAGCTTAAACAATGAGCAGTTCTTC.

This clonotype was observed many times. V and J are TRBV24-1 and TRBJ2-5; D is unclear. The germline CDR1 and CDR2 sequences are KGHDR and SFDVKD. V lost 3 bases, J lost 2 bases, and 6 bases lay in between. CDR3 length: 13 amino acids. As DNA, the CDR3 is TGTGCCACCAGTGATCTTGATCAAGAGACCCAGTACTTC. It specifies CATSDLDQETQYF.

This sequence joins TRBV13 and TRBJ2-7, with 7 bases that match TRBD2. The germline V gene has CDR1 PRHDT and CDR2 FYEKMQ (reference sequence). Trimming cost V 4 bases and J 5 bases; bases outside gene matches: 11. The CDR3 has 15 residues. The CDR3 DNA reads TGTGCCAGCAGCTGGGCTGGCGGGAGATTAGACGAGCAGTACTTC. Translation: CASSWAGGRLDEQYF.

This clonotype was detected many times. The CDR3 coding sequence is TGTGCCAGCAGCTTAAGGCTCGGGACCGGACTCCTGAACACTGAAGCTTTCTTT. Translating gives CASSLRLGTGLLNTEAFF. The chain links TRBV7-8 to TRBJ1-1, with D possibly matching TRBD1 (5 bases). This CDR3 comprises 18 residues. Germline V gives CDR1 SGHVS, CDR2 FQNEAQ. The V and J ends lost 2 bases and 0 bases respectively, with 19 bases between them.

This clonotype was counted between two and nine times. The chain recombines TRBV7-2 with TRBJ2-7; 9 bases agree with TRBD2. Trimming took 5 bases from V and 2 from J; bases not matched to a gene: 7. The CDR3 has 15 amino acids. Germline assignment: CDR1 SGHTA and CDR2 FQGNSA. CDR3 protein: CASSPFSGSPYEQYF. CDR3 bases: TGTGCCAGCAGCCCCTTTAGCGGGAGCCCCTACGAGCAGTACTTC.

With regard to this clonotype: A much larger clone differs by one base, so this may be a read error. V gene TRBV19 combines with J gene TRBJ1-1; D remains ambiguous. V was cut by 6 bases and J by 2 bases, with 16 bases left in between. Germline V gene lookup returns CDR1 LNHDA and CDR2 SQIVND (reference sequence). This CDR3 has 15 amino acids. For the CDR3, the DNA is TGTGCCAGTAGGACGGTCCTGTCATCAAACACTGAAGCTTTCTTT. Translation: CASRTVLSSNTEAFF.

In its sample, this clonotype was seen many times. The chain employs TRBV7-9 and TRBJ2-1; TRBD1 might be the D (8 bases). The germline CDR1 and CDR2 sequences are SEHNR and FQNEAQ (reference sequence). V dropped 5 bases and J dropped 9 bases, with 14 bases sitting between them. There are 13 residues in the CDR3. The CDR3 loop is CASSRSGTGEQFF. The CDR3, as DNA: TGTGCCAGCAGCCGCAGCGGGACAGGTGAGCAGTTCTTC. Using reference TRBV7-9 and TRBJ2-1 for the parts outside the CDR3, the full variable domain is DTGVSQNPRHKITKRGQNVTFRCDPISEHNRLYWYRQTLGQGPEFLTYFQNEAQLEKSRLLSDRFSAERPKGSFSTLEIQRTEQGDSAMYLCASSRSGTGEQFFGPGTRLTVL.

This clonotype was recorded at least ten times. The V call is TRBV30, the J call TRBJ2-1; 12 bases are a match to TRBD2. The CDR3 has 18 residues. V shed 0 bases, J shed 2 bases, and the junction held 8 bases outside the gene matches. The germline V gene has CDR1 GTSNPN and CDR2 SVGIG (reference sequence). CDR3 residues: CAWSVQSSGRGAYNEQFF. CDR3 coding DNA: TGTGCCTGGAGTGTACAATCTAGCGGGAGGGGGGCCTACAATGAGCAGTTCTTC.

To note about this clonotype: A much bigger clone sits one base away, suggesting this may be a read error. The chain has TRBV20-1 and TRBJ1-2; no definite D call. The V end was cut by 1 base, the J end by 4 bases, with 7 bases between. The CDR3 is made up of 12 amino acids. Germline assignment: CDR1 DFQATT and CDR2 SNEGSKA (reference sequence). CDR3: CSARVEGYGYTF. The CDR3 DNA reads TGCAGTGCTAGAGTAGAGGGCTATGGCTACACCTTC.

This clonotype was counted between two and nine times. CDR3 in amino acids: CASSPRQGLSSPLHF. In DNA, the CDR3 is TGCGCCAGCAGCCCACGACAGGGCCTGAGTTCACCCCTCCACTTT. The chain uses TRBV5-1 and TRBJ1-6, with 7 bases fitting TRBD1. The length of the CDR3 is 15 residues. J gave up 9 bases and V 4 bases, and 10 bases lay outside the gene matches. The germline gives CDR1 SGHRS, CDR2 YFSETQ.

At least ten counts were recorded for this clonotype. This chain joins TRBV27 and TRBJ2-1; TRBD2 matches at 8 bases. This CDR3 contains 15 residues. CDR1 and CDR2 from the germline V gene are MNHEY and SMNVEV (reference sequence). With V trimmed by 1 base and J by 8 bases, 7 bases remained unmatched. The CDR3 bases are TGTGCCAGCAGTTTATACGCGGGAGGCCCGGATGAGCAGTTCTTC. It translates to CASSLYAGGPDEQFF.

This clonotype was observed at least ten times. This rearrangement joins TRBV7-6 to TRBJ2-3, with D maybe TRBD1 (5 bases). The CDR3 covers 14 residues. With 5 bases removed from V and 2 bases from J, the gap between germline ends came to 11 bases. Germline CDR1 is SGHVS and CDR2 is FNYEAQ. For the CDR3, the DNA is TGTGCCAGCAGCCGAAAGGGGTACACAGATACGCAGTATTTT. The encoded protein is CASSRKGYTDTQYF.

In its sample, this clonotype was seen many times. The chain is built from TRBV9 and TRBJ2-3; TRBD1 aligns across 7 bases. Germline V gene data show CDR1 as SGDLS and CDR2 as YYNGEE. The V gene end was trimmed by 7 bases and the J gene end by 2 bases; junction bases not matched to a gene: 4. This CDR3 has 13 residues. This chain's CDR3 is CASGTASTDTQYF. In DNA, the CDR3 is TGTGCCAGCGGGACAGCCTCCACAGATACGCAGTATTTT.

The sample holds many counts of this clonotype. V and J are TRBV27 and TRBJ2-3; TRBD2 matches at 10 bases. The CDR3 has 18 amino acids. Germline lookup yields CDR1 MNHEY and CDR2 SMNVEV (reference sequence). V lost 6 bases to trimming and J lost 0 bases; unmatched junction nucleotides: 12. The DNA of the CDR3 is TGTGCCAGCAGCTATAACATACTAGCGGGGACTAGCACAGATACGCAGTATTTT. This gives the protein CASSYNILAGTSTDTQYF.

Turning to this clonotype: A read error may explain this, as a much larger clone is one base away. As DNA, the CDR3 is TGTGCCAGCACCTTCGACACTGAAGCTTTCTTT. It codes for CASTFDTEAFF. The chain is built from TRBV2 and TRBJ1-1; D ambiguous. Trimming shortened V by 7 bases and J by 3 bases, and 6 bases separated the two germline ends. The germline CDR1 and CDR2 sequences are SNHLY and FYNNEI. The CDR3 is made up of 11 amino acids.